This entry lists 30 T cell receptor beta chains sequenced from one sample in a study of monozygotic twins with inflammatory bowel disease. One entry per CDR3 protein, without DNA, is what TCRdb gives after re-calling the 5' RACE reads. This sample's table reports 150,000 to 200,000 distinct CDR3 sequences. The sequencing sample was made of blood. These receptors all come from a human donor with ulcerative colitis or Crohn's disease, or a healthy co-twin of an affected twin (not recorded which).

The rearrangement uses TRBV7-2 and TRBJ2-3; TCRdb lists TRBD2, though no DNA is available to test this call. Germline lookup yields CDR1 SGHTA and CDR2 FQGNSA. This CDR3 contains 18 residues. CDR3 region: CASSLAGYSGKGTDTQYF.

CDR3 residues: CSAEAGRSSYNEQFF. The V call is TRBV20-1, the J call TRBJ2-1; TCRdb's assignment of TRBD2 cannot be checked, as there is no DNA. Germline V gives CDR1 DFQATT, CDR2 SNEGSKA (reference sequence). The CDR3 is 15 amino acids.

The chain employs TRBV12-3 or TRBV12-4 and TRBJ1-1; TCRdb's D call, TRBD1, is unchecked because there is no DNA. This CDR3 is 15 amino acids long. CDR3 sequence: CASNILLGGLTEAFF.

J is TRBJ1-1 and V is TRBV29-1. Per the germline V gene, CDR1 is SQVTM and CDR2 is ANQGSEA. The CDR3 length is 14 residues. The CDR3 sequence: CSVGRLGENTEAFF.

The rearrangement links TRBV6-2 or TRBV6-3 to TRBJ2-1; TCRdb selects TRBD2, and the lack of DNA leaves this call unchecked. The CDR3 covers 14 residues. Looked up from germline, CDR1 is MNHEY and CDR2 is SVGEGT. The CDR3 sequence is CASRDSGSLDEQFF.

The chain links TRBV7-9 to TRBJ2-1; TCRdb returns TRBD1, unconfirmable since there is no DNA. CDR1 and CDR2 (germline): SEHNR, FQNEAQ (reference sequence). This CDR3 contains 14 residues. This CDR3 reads CASSSGPPYNEQFF. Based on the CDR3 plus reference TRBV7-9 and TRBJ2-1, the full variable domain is DTGVSQNPRHKITKRGQNVTFRCDPISEHNRLYWYRQTLGQGPEFLTYFQNEAQLEKSRLLSDRFSAERPKGSFSTLEIQRTEQGDSAMYLCASSSGPPYNEQFFGPGTRLTVL.

The CDR3 loop reads CASSLAQGANSYGYTF. The chain has TRBV7-8 and TRBJ1-2; the TCRdb D gene call, TRBD1, has no DNA to confirm it. The length of the CDR3 is 16 residues. Looked up from germline, CDR1 is SGHVS and CDR2 is FQNEAQ.

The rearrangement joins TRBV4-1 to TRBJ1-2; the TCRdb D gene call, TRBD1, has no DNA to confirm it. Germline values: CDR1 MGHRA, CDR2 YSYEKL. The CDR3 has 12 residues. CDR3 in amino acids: CASASGARGYTF.

The CDR3 is CASSQPSGGKYEQYF. V is TRBV3-1 and J is TRBJ2-7; TCRdb names TRBD2, which stays unverified in the absence of DNA. This CDR3 is 15 amino acids long. CDR1 and CDR2 from the germline V gene are LGHDT and YNNKEL (reference sequence).

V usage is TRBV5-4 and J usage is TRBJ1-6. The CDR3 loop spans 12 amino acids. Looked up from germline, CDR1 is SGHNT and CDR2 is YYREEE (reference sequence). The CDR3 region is CASSLDYSPLHF. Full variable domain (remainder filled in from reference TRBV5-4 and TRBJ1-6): ETGVTQSPTHLIKTRGQQVTLRCSSQSGHNTVSWYQQALGQGPQFIFQYYREEENGRGNFPPRFSGLQFPNYSSELNVNALELDDSALYLCASSLDYSPLHFGNGTRLTVT.

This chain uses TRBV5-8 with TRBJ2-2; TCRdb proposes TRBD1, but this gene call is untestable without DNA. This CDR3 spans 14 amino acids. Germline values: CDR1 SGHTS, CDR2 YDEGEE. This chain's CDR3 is CATDRGLDTGELFF. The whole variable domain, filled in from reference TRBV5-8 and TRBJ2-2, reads EAGVTQSPTHLIKTRGQQATLRCSPISGHTSVYWYQQALGLGLQFLLWYDEGEERNRGNFPPRFSGRQFPNYSSELNVNALELEDSALYLCATDRGLDTGELFFGEGSRLTVL.

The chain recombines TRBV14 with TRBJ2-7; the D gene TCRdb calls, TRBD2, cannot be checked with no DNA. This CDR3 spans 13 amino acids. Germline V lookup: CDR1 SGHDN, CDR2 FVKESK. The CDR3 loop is CASRRTSGSEQYF.

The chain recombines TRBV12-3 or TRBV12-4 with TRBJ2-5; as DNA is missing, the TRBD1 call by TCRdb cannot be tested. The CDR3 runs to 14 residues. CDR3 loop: CASRTTVPTETQYF.

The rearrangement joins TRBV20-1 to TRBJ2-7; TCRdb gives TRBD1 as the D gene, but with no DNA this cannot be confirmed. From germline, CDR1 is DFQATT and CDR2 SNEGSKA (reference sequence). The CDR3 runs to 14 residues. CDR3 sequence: CSARGRTATYEQYF.

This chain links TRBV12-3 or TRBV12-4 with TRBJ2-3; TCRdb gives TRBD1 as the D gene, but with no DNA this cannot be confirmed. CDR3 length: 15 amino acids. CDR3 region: CASSLRDRGTDTQYF.

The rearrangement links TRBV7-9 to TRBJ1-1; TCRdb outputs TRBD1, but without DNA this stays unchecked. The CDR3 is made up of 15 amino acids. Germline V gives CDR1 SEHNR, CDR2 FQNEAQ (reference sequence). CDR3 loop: CASSSFGTGDTEAFF.

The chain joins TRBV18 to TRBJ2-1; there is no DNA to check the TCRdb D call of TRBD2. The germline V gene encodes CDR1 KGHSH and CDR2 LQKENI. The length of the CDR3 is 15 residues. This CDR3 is CASSPTSGSGNEQFF.

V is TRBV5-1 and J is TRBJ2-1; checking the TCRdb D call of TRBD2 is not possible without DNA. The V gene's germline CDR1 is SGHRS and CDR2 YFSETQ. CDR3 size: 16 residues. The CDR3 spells CASSTGTSASYNEQFF.

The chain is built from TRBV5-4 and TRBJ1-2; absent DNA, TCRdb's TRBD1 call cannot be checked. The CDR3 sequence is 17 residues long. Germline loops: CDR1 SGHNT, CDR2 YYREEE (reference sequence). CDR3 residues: CASSLDRGPSARRGYTF.

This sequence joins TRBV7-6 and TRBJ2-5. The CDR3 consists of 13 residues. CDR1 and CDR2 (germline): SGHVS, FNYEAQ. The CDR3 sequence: CASSLVVQETQYF.

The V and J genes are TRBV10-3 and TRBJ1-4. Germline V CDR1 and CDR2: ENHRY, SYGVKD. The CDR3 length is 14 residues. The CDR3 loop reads CAISDRGTNEKLFF.

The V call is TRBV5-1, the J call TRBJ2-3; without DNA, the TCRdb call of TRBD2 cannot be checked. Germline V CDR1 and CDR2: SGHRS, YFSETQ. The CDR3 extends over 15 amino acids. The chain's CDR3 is CASSLGNRDFDTQYF.

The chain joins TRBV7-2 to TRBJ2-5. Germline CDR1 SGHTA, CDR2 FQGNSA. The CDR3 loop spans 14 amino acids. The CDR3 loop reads CASSSLGVQETQYF.

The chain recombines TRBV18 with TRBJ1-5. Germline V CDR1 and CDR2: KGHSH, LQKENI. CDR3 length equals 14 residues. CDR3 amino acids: CASSQDGGNQPQHF.

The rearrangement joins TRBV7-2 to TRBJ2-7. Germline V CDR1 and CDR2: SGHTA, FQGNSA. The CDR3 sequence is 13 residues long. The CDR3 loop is CASSPIGVYEQYF. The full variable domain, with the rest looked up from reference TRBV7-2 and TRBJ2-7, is GAGVSQSPSNKVTEKGKDVELRCDPISGHTALYWYRQSLGQGLEFLIYFQGNSAPDKSGLPSDRFSAERTGGSVSTLTIQRTQQEDSAVYLCASSPIGVYEQYFGPGTRLTVT.

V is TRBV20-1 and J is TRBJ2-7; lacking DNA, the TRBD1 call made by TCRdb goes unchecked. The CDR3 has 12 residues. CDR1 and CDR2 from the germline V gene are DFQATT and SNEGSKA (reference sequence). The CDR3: CSAPRWGREQYF.

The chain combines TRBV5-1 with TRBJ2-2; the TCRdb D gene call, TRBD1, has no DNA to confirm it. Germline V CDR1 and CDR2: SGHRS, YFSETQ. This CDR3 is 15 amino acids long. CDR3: CASSSGQGSTGKLFF.

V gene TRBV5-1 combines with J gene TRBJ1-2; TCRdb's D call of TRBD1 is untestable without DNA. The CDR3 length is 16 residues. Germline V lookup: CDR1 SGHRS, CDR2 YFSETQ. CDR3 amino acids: CASSSQAPGQPYGYTF.

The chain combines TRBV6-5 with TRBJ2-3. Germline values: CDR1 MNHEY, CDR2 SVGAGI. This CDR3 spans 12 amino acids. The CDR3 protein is CASSRHWDTQYF.

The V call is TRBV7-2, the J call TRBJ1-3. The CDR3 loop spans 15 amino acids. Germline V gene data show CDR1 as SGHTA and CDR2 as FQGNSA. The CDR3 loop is CASSSDGRSGNTIYF.